This T cell receptor (beta chain) originates from a study of blood T cell repertoires in COVID-19. Study summary: From the United States, Italy and Spain came samples of acute and convalescent COVID-19.

In the original processing: Nucleated cell counts were estimated from reference gene primer amplification. TCRdb's copy holds only in-frame clones and misses some; the assay was immunoSEQ multiplex PCR. For V, J and clone size, that table is used; D and trimming come from the DNA. Of about 250,000 clones in the sample, more than 75% were seen once. Germline CDR1 MNHEY, CDR2 SMNVEV (reference sequence). The CDR3 has 12 residues. V was pared by 2 bases and J by 8 bases, with 6 bases between. Individuals aged roughly 18 to 90 years were recruited from 24 US areas. Cohort 3 recovery required two negative PCRs, clearance, or symptom resolution.

This TCR derives from a man between 18 and 35 years old who had recovered from COVID-19. The material sequenced was PBMCs or T cells enriched from blood (not recorded which). The chain employs TRBV27 and TRBJ2-2; D is uncertain. The CDR3 is CASSLVAGELFF. CDR3 nucleotide sequence: TGTGCCAGCAGTTTAGTGGCTGGGGAGCTGTTTTTT.